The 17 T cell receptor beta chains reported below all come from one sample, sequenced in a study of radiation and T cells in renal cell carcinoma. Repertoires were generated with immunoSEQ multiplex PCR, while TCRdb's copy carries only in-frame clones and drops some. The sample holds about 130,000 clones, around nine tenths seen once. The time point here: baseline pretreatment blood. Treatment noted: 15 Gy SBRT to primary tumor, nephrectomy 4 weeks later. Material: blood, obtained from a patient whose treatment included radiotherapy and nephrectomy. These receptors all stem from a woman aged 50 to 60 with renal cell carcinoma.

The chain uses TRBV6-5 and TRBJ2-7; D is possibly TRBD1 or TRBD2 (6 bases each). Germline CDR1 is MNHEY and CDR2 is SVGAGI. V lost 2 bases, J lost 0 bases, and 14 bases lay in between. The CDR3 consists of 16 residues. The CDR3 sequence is CASSYRLGGHSYEQYF. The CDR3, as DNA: TGTGCCAGCAGTTACCGCCTCGGGGGACACTCCTACGAGCAGTACTTC.

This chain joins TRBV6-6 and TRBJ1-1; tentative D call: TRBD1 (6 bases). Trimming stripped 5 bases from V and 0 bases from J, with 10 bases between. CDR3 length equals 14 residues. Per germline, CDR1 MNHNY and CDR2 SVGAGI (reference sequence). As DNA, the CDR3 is TGTGCCAGCAGTCCGGGACATTTGAACACTGAAGCTTTCTTT. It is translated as CASSPGHLNTEAFF.

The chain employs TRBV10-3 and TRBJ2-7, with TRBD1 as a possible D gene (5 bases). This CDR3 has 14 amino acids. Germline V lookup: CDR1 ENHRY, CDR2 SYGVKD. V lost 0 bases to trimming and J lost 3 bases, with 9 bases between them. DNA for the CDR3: TGTGCCATCAGTGAGTCGGGGCGCAGCTACGAGCAGTACTTC. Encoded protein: CAISESGRSYEQYF.

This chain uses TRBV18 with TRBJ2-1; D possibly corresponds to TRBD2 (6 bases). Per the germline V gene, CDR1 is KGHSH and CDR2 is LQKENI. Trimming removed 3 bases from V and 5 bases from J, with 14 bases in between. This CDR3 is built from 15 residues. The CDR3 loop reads CASSPYRGRDNEQFF. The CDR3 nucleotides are TGTGCCAGCTCACCCTATCGGGGGAGAGACAATGAGCAGTTCTTC.

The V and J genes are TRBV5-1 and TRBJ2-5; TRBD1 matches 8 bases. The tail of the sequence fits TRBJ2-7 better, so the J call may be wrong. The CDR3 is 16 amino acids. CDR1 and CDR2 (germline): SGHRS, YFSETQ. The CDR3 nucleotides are TGCGCCAGCAGCTTGGCCTCGGGGACAGGTGATTACGAGCAGTACTTC. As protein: CASSLASGTGDYEQYF.

CDR3 protein: CASSEVGNPGNTIYF. The CDR3 DNA reads TGTGCCAGCAGTGAAGTGGGCAACCCTGGAAACACCATATATTTT. V is TRBV6-1 and J is TRBJ1-3; D remains ambiguous. CDR1 MNHNS and CDR2 SASEGT come from the germline V gene. The CDR3 totals 15 residues. Trimming removed 1 base from V and 2 bases from J, with 9 bases in between.

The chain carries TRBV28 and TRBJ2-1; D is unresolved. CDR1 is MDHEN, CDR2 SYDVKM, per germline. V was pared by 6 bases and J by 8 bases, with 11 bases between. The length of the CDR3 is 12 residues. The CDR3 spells CASRVTSHEQFF. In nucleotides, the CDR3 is TGTGCCAGCAGGGTGACCTCCCATGAGCAGTTCTTC.

In DNA form, the CDR3 reads TGCGCCAGCAGAAGACAGTCTAGCTCTGGAAACACCATATATTTT. Residues: CASRRQSSSGNTIYF. The chain couples TRBV4-3 to TRBJ1-3; a weak D match, TRBD1 (5 bases). Germline-derived CDR1 and CDR2 are LGHNA and YSLEER. The V and J ends lost 6 bases and 0 bases respectively, with 12 bases between them. The CDR3 is made up of 15 amino acids.

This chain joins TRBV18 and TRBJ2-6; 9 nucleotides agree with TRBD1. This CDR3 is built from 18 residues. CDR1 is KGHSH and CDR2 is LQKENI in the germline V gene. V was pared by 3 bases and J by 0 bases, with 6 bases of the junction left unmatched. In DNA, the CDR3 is TGTGCCAGCTCACCTTTGCCGGGACAGGGCTCTGGGGCCAACGTCCTGACTTTC. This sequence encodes CASSPLPGQGSGANVLTF.

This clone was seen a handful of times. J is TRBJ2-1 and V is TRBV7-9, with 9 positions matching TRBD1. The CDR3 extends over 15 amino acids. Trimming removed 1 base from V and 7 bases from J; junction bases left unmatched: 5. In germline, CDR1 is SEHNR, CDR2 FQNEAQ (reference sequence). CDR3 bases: TGTGCCAGCAGCTTAGTACAGGGGGCTAAGAATGAGCAGTTCTTC. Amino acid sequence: CASSLVQGAKNEQFF.

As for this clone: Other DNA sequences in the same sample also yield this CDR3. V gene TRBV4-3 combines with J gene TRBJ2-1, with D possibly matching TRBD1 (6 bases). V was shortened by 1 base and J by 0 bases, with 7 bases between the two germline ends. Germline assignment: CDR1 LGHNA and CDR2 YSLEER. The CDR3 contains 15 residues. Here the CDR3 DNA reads TGCGCCAGCAGCCAAGGCAGGGGCTCCTACAATGAGCAGTTCTTC. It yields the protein CASSQGRGSYNEQFF.

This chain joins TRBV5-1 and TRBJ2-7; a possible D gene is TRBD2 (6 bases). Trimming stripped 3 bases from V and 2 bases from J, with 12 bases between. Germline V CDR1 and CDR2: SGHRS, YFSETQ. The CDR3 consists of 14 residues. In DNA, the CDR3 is TGCGCCAGCAGCTCGTGGGGGGAGACCTACGAGCAGTACTTC. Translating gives CASSSWGETYEQYF.

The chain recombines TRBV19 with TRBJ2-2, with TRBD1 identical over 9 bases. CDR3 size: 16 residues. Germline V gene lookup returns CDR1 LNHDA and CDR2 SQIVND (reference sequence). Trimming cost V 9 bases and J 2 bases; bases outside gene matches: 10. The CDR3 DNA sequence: TGTGCCAGCCTCCCCGGGACAGGGTCTAACACCGGGGAGCTGTTTTTT. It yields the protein CASLPGTGSNTGELFF.

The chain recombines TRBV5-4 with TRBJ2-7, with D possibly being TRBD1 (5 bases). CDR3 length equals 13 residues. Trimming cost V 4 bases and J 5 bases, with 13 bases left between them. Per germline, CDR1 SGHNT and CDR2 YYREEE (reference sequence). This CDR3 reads CASSHPRVNEQYF. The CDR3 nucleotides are TGTGCCAGCAGCCACCCCAGGGTTAACGAGCAGTACTTC.

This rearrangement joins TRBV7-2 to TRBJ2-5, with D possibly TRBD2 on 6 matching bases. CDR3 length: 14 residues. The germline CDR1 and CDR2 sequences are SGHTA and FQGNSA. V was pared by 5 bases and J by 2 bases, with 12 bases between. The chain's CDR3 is CASSRGTLQETQYF. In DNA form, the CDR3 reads TGTGCCAGCAGCCGTGGGACTCTTCAAGAGACCCAGTACTTC.

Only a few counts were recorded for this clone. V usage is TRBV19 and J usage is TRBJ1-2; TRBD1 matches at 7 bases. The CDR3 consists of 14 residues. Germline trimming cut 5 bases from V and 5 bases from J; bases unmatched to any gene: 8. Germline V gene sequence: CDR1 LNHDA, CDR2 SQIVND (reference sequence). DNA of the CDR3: TGTGCCAGTAGTCGGGACAGCTTACAATATGGCTACACCTTC. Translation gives CASSRDSLQYGYTF.

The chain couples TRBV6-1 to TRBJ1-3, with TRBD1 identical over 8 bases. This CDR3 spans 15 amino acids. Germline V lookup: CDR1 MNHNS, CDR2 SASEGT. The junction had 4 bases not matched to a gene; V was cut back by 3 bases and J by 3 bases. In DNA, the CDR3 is TGTGCCAGCAGTGACCAGACAGGGGTTGGAAACACCATATATTTT. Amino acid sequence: CASSDQTGVGNTIYF.